The 7 T cell receptor beta chains presented below share a single source sample, sequenced in a study of tissue T cells after allogeneic stem cell transplantation. Only in-frame clones appear in the TCRdb table, and some are missing; sequencing was by immunoSEQ multiplex PCR. The repertoire holds over 40,000 clones, with about three quarters as singletons. The sequenced sample was sorted cells pooled from one or two spleens. The source of these receptors is a pool of C57BL/6 mice in good health.

A remark on this clone: The gene names here belong to mouse. The CDR3 end lies 1 residue beyond the end of the read and is filled in from the germline J gene. This chain links TRBV12-2 with TRBJ2-3, with 12 bases matching TRBD2. Germline lookup yields CDR1 SGHLS and CDR2 HYDKME. The CDR3 has 17 amino acids. Germline trimming cut 2 bases from V and 0 bases from J; bases unmatched to any gene: 5. This CDR3 reads CASSHRDWGVSAETLYF. CDR3 DNA (partial): TGTGCCAGCTCTCACCGGGACTGGGGGGTTAGTGCAGAAACGCTGTAT.

With respect to this clone: Gene names are the mouse ones. The read gets to within 1 residue of the CDR3 end, and the germline J gene fills in the rest. The V call is TRBV19, the J call TRBJ1-2, with TRBD1 identical over 9 bases. The ends lost 0 bases at V and 3 bases at J; junction bases unmatched: 0. The CDR3 spans 14 residues. CDR1 and CDR2 (germline): FNHDT, SITEND (reference sequence). The CDR3 DNA, read in part, is TGTGCCAGCAGTATAGGGGACAGGGACTCCGACTACACC. Translating gives CASSIGDRDSDYT. The whole CDR3 reads CASSIGDRDSDYTF.

About this clone itself: Genes and germline come from the mouse. From the germline J gene comes the end of the CDR3, since the read stops 1 residue before it. The chain uses TRBV13-2 and TRBJ2-1, with TRBD2 as a possible D gene (5 bases). This CDR3 is 13 amino acids long. With 7 bases removed from V and 1 base from J, the gap between germline ends came to 9 bases. CDR1 NNHNN and CDR2 SYGAGS come from the germline V gene (reference sequence). Partial CDR3 DNA: TGTGCCAGCAGATGGGGAAACTATGCTGAGCAGTTC. This codes for CASRWGNYAEQF. The entire CDR3 reads CASRWGNYAEQFF.

Concerning this clone: Mouse germline and gene names are used. The read gets to within 1 residue of the CDR3 end, and the germline J gene fills in the rest. The chain recombines TRBV19 with TRBJ2-5; 8 positions agree with TRBD2. The J segment lost 2 bases and the V segment lost 2 bases, leaving 4 bases of the junction unmatched. Germline loops: CDR1 FNHDT, CDR2 SITEND (reference sequence). The CDR3 contains 15 residues. CDR3 amino acids: CASSIAWGVQDTQYF. CDR3 bases read: TGTGCCAGCAGTATCGCCTGGGGGGTCCAAGACACCCAGTAC.

Of note for this clone: Genes and germline are mouse. Sequencing ends 1 residue short of the CDR3 end; the germline J gene provides the rest. The rearrangement uses TRBV13-3 and TRBJ2-7; TRBD2 matches 10 bases. Trimming removed 0 bases from V and 4 bases from J; junction bases left unmatched: 1. Germline V CDR1 and CDR2: NNHDY, SYVADS. This CDR3 is built from 14 residues. The CDR3 loop is CASSDDWGGYEQYF. The sequenced part of the CDR3 DNA is TGTGCCAGCAGTGATGACTGGGGGGGTTATGAACAGTAC.

Of note for this clone: Gene and germline names: mouse. The read gets to within 1 residue of the CDR3 end, and the germline J gene fills in the rest. The chain carries TRBV1 and TRBJ1-1, with a tentative D call TRBD1 (5 bases). The CDR3 has 11 residues. Germline lookup yields CDR1 NSQYPW and CDR2 LRSPGD (reference sequence). Trimming left V 5 bases short and J 6 bases short, with 7 bases between. The CDR3 sequence is CTCSTTAEVFF. The sequenced CDR3 bases are TGCACCTGCAGTACGACAGCAGAAGTCTTC. Drawing the rest from reference TRBV1 and TRBJ1-1, the complete variable domain is VTLLEQNPRWRLVPRGQAVNLRCILKNSQYPWMSWYQQDLQKQLQWLFTLRSPGDKEVKSLPGADYLATRVTDTELRLQVANMSQGRTLYCTCSTTAEVFFGKGTRLTVV.

Remarks on this clone: Gene names refer to mouse genes. The CDR3 end is not reached by the read, which stops 1 residue before it; the germline J gene fills it in. Additional DNA sequences in this sample encode the identical CDR3. This rearrangement joins TRBV12-1 to TRBJ2-5; D is perhaps TRBD1 (6 bases). The V end lost 1 base, the J end lost 3 bases, and 10 bases lay between the germline ends. CDR3 size: 14 residues. CDR1 and CDR2 from the germline V gene are SGHSN and HYEKVE. CDR3 amino acids: CASSLDRNQDTQYF. Incomplete CDR3 DNA: TGTGCCAGCTCTCTGGACAGAAATCAAGACACCCAGTAC.